Listed here is a single TCR beta chain. Its antigen is unknown. The data were taken from a study of T cell responses to AZD1222 COVID-19 vaccine. Germline CDR1 and CDR2: LNHNV and YYDKDF (reference sequence). The length of the CDR3 is 16 residues. Trimming at V came to 0 bases and at J to 8 bases, leaving 8 bases not matched to a gene. Clones were sequenced by immunoSEQ multiplex PCR, and TCRdb holds only the in-frame ones, with some missing. Among 120,000 to 150,000 clones listed, about 93% were seen once. General study findings and limits: The donors showed a predominance of white British ancestry and of females, with possible underestimation of clonal diversity. Repertoire sampling happened only post peak T cell response. With two AZD1222 doses given, Spike-specific TCR breadth and depth both rose.

The rearrangement uses TRBV15 and TRBJ1-5, with 9 bases lining up with TRBD1. The specimen was peripheral blood, collected on day 0 of AZD1222 vaccination. The TCR originated in an adult in good health. Here the CDR3 DNA reads TGTGCCACCAGCAGAGACCCCGGGACAGGGATGAAGCCCCAGCATTTT. Translating it yields CATSRDPGTGMKPQHF.